The 29 T cell receptor beta chains given below trace back to one sample, sequenced in a study of T-cell reconstitution after alpha-beta-depleted transplantation in children. Unique molecular identifiers were incorporated when the TCRbeta library was constructed. TCRdb redid the calling of the PCR reads with MiXCR, one entry per CDR3 protein. The sample holds around 490,000 distinct CDR3 sequences; 10% to 12% are singletons and the top ten take about 14%. Sequencing used PBMCs, mostly from graft donor cells, obtained 180 days after TCRalphabeta/CD19-depleted stem cell transplant. These TCRs come from a female patient aged 2-15 years who had a stem cell transplant for aplastic anemia, so the T cells may come from the graft donor.

The chain has TRBV6-1 and TRBJ2-1; D is unresolved. Germline V gene data show CDR1 as MNHNS and CDR2 as SASEGT. Deletions cut 6 bases from V and 6 bases from J, with 15 bases between. This CDR3 has 14 residues. CDR3: CASRVDLGVNEQFF. The CDR3 DNA reads as TGTGCCAGCAGGGTTGACCTAGGAGTCAATGAGCAGTTCTTC.

The chain has TRBV10-3 and TRBJ1-1; D is possibly TRBD1 (6 bases). From germline, CDR1 is ENHRY and CDR2 SYGVKD. V was shortened by 4 bases and J by 6 bases, with 15 bases between the two germline ends. This CDR3 contains 14 residues. CDR3 DNA sequence: TGTGCCATCAGTGGGAGGGGGACCGCCGCTGAAGCTTTCTTT. Translation gives CAISGRGTAAEAFF.

The chain links TRBV28 to TRBJ1-5; D gene unclear. Trimming left V 5 bases short and J 7 bases short, with 15 bases between. The CDR3 loop spans 14 amino acids. CDR1 and CDR2 (germline): MDHEN, SYDVKM. CDR3 protein: CASSPITTGQPQHF. Here the CDR3 DNA reads TGTGCCAGCAGTCCTATCACGACTGGGCAGCCCCAGCATTTT.

There are a few counts of this clonotype. The chain is built from TRBV11-1 and TRBJ2-1; D may be TRBD2 (6 bases). Germline CDR1 is SGHAT and CDR2 is FQDESV (reference sequence). Deletions cut 7 bases from V and 4 bases from J, with 14 bases between. This CDR3 region has 14 residues. The DNA for the CDR3 is TGTGCCAGCACCTTTAGAGGGACTTACAATGAGCAGTTCTTC. It specifies CASTFRGTYNEQFF.

This clonotype was counted many times. The rearrangement links TRBV5-5 to TRBJ1-1, with D unclear. Trimming removed 4 bases at V and 4 bases at J, with 14 bases between. From germline, CDR1 is SGHKS and CDR2 YYEKEE (reference sequence). The CDR3 loop spans 14 amino acids. CDR3 DNA: TGTGCCAGCAGCCCGAAGGCGGGATTCACTGAAGCTTTCTTT. Translation gives CASSPKAGFTEAFF.

This clonotype was found many times. The chain's CDR3 is CASSQDPTGEKTQYF. Here the CDR3 DNA reads TGCGCCAGCAGCCAAGATCCTACAGGGGAGAAGACCCAGTACTTC. This chain connects TRBV4-3 to TRBJ2-5; 7 positions match TRBD1. Trimming took 0 bases from V and 6 from J; bases not matched to a gene: 7. Germline V gene lookup returns CDR1 LGHNA and CDR2 YSLEER. The CDR3 is 15 residues long.

This clonotype was detected a few times. This sequence joins TRBV20-1 and TRBJ2-3; a possible D gene is TRBD1 (5 bases). The CDR3 is 15 amino acids. Trimming took 1 base from V and 4 from J, leaving 15 bases between them. CDR1 is DFQATT and CDR2 is SNEGSKA in the germline V gene (reference sequence). The CDR3 DNA follows: TGCAGTGCTAGAGGTCAGTTAGGCAGGGCAGATACGCAGTATTTT. Its translation: CSARGQLGRADTQYF.

In this sample, this clonotype turned up a few times. This chain uses TRBV7-2 with TRBJ1-2; 9 bases line up with TRBD1. Per germline, CDR1 SGHTA and CDR2 FQGNSA. This CDR3 contains 14 residues. J was trimmed by 2 bases and V by 4 bases; bases with no gene match: 2. The CDR3 here is CASSSDRGNYGYTF. CDR3 nucleotides: TGTGCCAGCAGCTCGGACAGGGGAAACTATGGCTACACCTTC.

This clonotype was seen a handful of times. The V call is TRBV7-9, the J call TRBJ1-2; a possible D gene is TRBD1 (5 bases). Germline assignment: CDR1 SEHNR and CDR2 FQNEAQ (reference sequence). The germline V and J ends were trimmed by 2 bases and 3 bases, with 13 bases remaining between them. The CDR3 has 15 amino acids. The CDR3 region has the DNA TGTGCCAGCAGCTTAACAAACCCAGGGCACTATGGCTACACCTTC. Protein product: CASSLTNPGHYGYTF.

The rearrangement joins TRBV5-5 to TRBJ2-7; no firm D call. V dropped 1 base and J dropped 2 bases, with 22 bases sitting between them. CDR1 is SGHKS and CDR2 is YYEKEE in the germline V gene (reference sequence). The CDR3 consists of 18 residues. CDR3 residues: CASSLYTGRRQAPYEQYF. The DNA of the CDR3 is TGTGCCAGCAGCTTGTATACCGGCCGGAGACAAGCCCCCTACGAGCAGTACTTC. Complete variable domain (other parts from reference TRBV5-5 and TRBJ2-7): DAGVTQSPTHLIKTRGQQVTLRCSPISGHKSVSWYQQVLGQGPQFIFQYYEKEERGRGNFPDRFSARQFPNYSSELNVNALLLGDSALYLCASSLYTGRRQAPYEQYFGPGTRLTVT.

In this sample, this clonotype turned up a few times. The chain carries TRBV21-1 and TRBJ1-4. TRBV21-1 is flagged as a pseudogene. This CDR3 contains 16 residues. The CDR3 sequence: CASSNGIYTTNEKLFF. The CDR3 region has the DNA TGTGCCAGCAGCAACGGGATCTACACAACTAATGAAAAACTGTTTTTT.

A note on this clonotype: A much larger clone differs by one base, so this may be a read error. V usage is TRBV4-2 and J usage is TRBJ1-1, with D unclear. V dropped 7 bases and J dropped 1 base, with 16 bases sitting between them. The CDR3 extends over 15 amino acids. Germline V gives CDR1 LGHNA, CDR2 YNFKEQ. The CDR3 reads CASTPAWGENTEAFF. Written as DNA, the CDR3 is TGTGCCAGCACCCCCGCCTGGGGAGAGAACACTGAAGCTTTCTTT.

In its sample, this clonotype was seen many times. The V gene is TRBV12-3 or TRBV12-4, the J gene TRBJ2-2, with D possibly being TRBD2 (6 bases). This CDR3 contains 16 residues. The ends were cut back, 3 bases at V and 4 bases at J, with 15 bases in the middle. The CDR3 DNA reads TGTGCCAGCAGTTTCGCCGGGACCGGGGGCACCGGGGAGCTGTTTTTT. Protein product: CASSFAGTGGTGELFF.

This clonotype was counted only a few times. The rearrangement joins TRBV19 to TRBJ2-2; 10 nucleotides align to TRBD2. The CDR3 runs to 15 residues. After removal of 3 bases from V and 6 bases from J, the junction contained 4 bases not matched to a gene. Germline CDR1 LNHDA, CDR2 SQIVND (reference sequence). CDR3 amino acids: CASSISSGRAGELFF. As DNA, the CDR3 is TGTGCCAGTAGTATTTCCAGCGGGAGGGCCGGGGAGCTGTTTTTT. The variable domain in full, with the rest retrieved from reference TRBV19 and TRBJ2-2, is DGGITQSPKYLFRKEGQNVTLSCEQNLNHDAMYWYRQDPGQGLRLIYYSQIVNDFQKGDIAEGYSVSREKKESFPLTVTSAQKNPTAFYLCASSISSGRAGELFFGEGSRLTVL.

This clonotype has only a few counts. The V and J genes are TRBV4-1 and TRBJ2-2, with D maybe TRBD2 (6 bases). Germline loops: CDR1 MGHRA, CDR2 YSYEKL. There are 15 residues in the CDR3. V was pared by 10 bases and J by 4 bases, with 19 bases between. In DNA, the CDR3 is TGCGCCACCTCACCGGAGGGACCTCCCACCGGGGAGCTGTTTTTT. This codes for CATSPEGPPTGELFF.

The chain links TRBV15 to TRBJ1-5; D uncertain. The CDR3 length is 17 residues. Germline-derived CDR1 and CDR2 are LNHNV and YYDKDF (reference sequence). Between the trimmed V and J ends, which lost 3 bases and 0 bases, there was a span of 15 bases. Here the CDR3 DNA reads TGTGCCACCAGCAGGGGTCCCGGAGGGTATAGCAATCAGCCCCAGCATTTT. This sequence encodes CATSRGPGGYSNQPQHF. The full variable domain, in which reference TRBV15 and TRBJ1-5 provide the parts outside the CDR3, is DAMVIQNPRYQVTQFGKPVTLSCSQTLNHNVMYWYQQKSSQAPKLLFHYYDKDFNNEADTPDNFQSRRPNTSFCFLDIRSPGLGDTAMYLCATSRGPGGYSNQPQHFGDGTRLSIL.

The chain joins TRBV24-1 to TRBJ1-5; TRBD1 agrees at 9 bases. Germline-derived CDR1 and CDR2 are KGHDR and SFDVKD. V shed 3 bases and J 2 bases; nucleotides not matched to a gene: 1. This CDR3 contains 15 residues. The DNA of the CDR3 is TGTGCCACCAGTGATCGGACAGGGGGCAATCAGCCCCAGCATTTT. Translation: CATSDRTGGNQPQHF.

This clonotype was seen a few times. The chain links TRBV28 to TRBJ2-1, with D perhaps matching TRBD2 (6 bases). Trimming stripped 8 bases from V and 10 bases from J, with 15 bases between. CDR1 and CDR2 (germline): MDHEN, SYDVKM. This CDR3 comprises 12 residues. The DNA for the CDR3 is TGTGCCAGCGTGACTAGACAAGGCGAGCAGTTCTTC. The encoded protein is CASVTRQGEQFF.

Many counts were recorded for this clonotype. This rearrangement joins TRBV5-5 to TRBJ1-2; 8 bases match TRBD1. This CDR3 has 16 amino acids. Unmatched junction bases numbered 10, after V lost 2 bases and J lost 4 bases. The V gene's germline CDR1 is SGHKS and CDR2 YYEKEE (reference sequence). Written as DNA, the CDR3 is TGTGCCAGCAGCTTAGAACCGGACAGGGTCTTCTATGGCTACACCTTC. Translation gives CASSLEPDRVFYGYTF.

This clonotype occurred once. This sequence joins TRBV7-2 and TRBJ2-2, with D possibly being TRBD2 (6 bases). The V end was cut by 2 bases, the J end by 2 bases, with 12 bases between. From germline, CDR1 is SGHTA and CDR2 FQGNSA. The CDR3 covers 16 residues. The CDR3 loop reads CASSLFGGVNTGELFF. In DNA, the CDR3 is TGTGCCAGCAGCTTATTTGGCGGGGTAAACACCGGGGAGCTGTTTTTT.

This clonotype showed up many times. This chain links TRBV15 with TRBJ1-4; TRBD1 agrees at 11 bases. V lost 3 bases to trimming and J lost 8 bases; unmatched junction nucleotides: 2. CDR1 LNHNV and CDR2 YYDKDF come from the germline V gene (reference sequence). CDR3 length: 14 amino acids. CDR3 residues: CATSRDRGHEKLFF. The CDR3 nucleotides read TGTGCCACCAGCAGGGACAGGGGGCACGAAAAACTGTTTTTT.

This rearrangement joins TRBV7-2 to TRBJ2-1; perhaps TRBD2 as D (5 bases). V was pared by 0 bases and J by 1 base, with 16 bases between. The CDR3 loop spans 18 amino acids. Germline assignment: CDR1 SGHTA and CDR2 FQGNSA. In DNA, the CDR3 is TGTGCCAGCAGCTTAGCGGCTAGCTTATTCTTTTCCTACAATGAGCAGTTCTTC. It encodes CASSLAASLFFSYNEQFF.

This clonotype was observed a few times. The rearrangement links TRBV6-1 to TRBJ2-1, with 12 bases matching TRBD2. CDR3 length equals 16 residues. In germline, CDR1 is MNHNS, CDR2 SASEGT. With 6 bases clipped from V and 6 bases from J, the junction kept 9 bases outside the gene matches. DNA for the CDR3: TGTGCCAGCAGCCAGACTACTAGCGGGAGGCGCAATGAGCAGTTCTTC. Amino acids: CASSQTTSGRRNEQFF.

This clonotype was seen many times. The chain carries TRBV19 and TRBJ1-1, with a tentative D call TRBD1 (5 bases). Looked up from germline, CDR1 is LNHDA and CDR2 is SQIVND (reference sequence). Trimming stripped 10 bases from V and 0 bases from J, with 9 bases between. The length of the CDR3 is 12 residues. CDR3 residues: CATRDLNTEAFF. CDR3 sequence (DNA): TGTGCCACCAGGGACCTGAACACTGAAGCTTTCTTT. Full variable domain (outside the CDR3, taken from reference TRBV19 and TRBJ1-1): DGGITQSPKYLFRKEGQNVTLSCEQNLNHDAMYWYRQDPGQGLRLIYYSQIVNDFQKGDIAEGYSVSREKKESFPLTVTSAQKNPTAFYLCATRDLNTEAFFGQGTRLTVV.

The table lists this clonotype with a few counts. This CDR3 is CASSHRDRGSPLHF. DNA of the CDR3: TGTGCCAGCAGCCACCGGGACAGGGGATCACCCCTCCACTTT. The V gene is TRBV5-4, the J gene TRBJ1-6; 10 nucleotides align to TRBD1. Germline CDR1 is SGHNT and CDR2 is YYREEE (reference sequence). V lost 4 bases and J lost 10; bases outside the gene matches: 5. The length of the CDR3 is 14 residues.

V is TRBV28 and J is TRBJ1-5; 7 bases are shared with TRBD1. Per germline, CDR1 MDHEN and CDR2 SYDVKM. Unmatched junction bases numbered 16, after V lost 5 bases and J lost 0 bases. The CDR3 spans 19 residues. CDR3 region: CASSLPGQSPLYSNQPQHF. CDR3 in DNA: TGTGCCAGCAGTCTCCCGGGACAGTCGCCCCTATATAGCAATCAGCCCCAGCATTTT.

This clonotype was seen more than once but under ten times. The chain links TRBV10-3 to TRBJ2-7; TRBD2 agrees at 13 bases. The trim removed 6 bases at V and 3 bases at J, leaving 2 bases unmatched. The CDR3 contains 14 residues. Germline V gene sequence: CDR1 ENHRY, CDR2 SYGVKD. The CDR3 DNA reads as TGTGCCATCAGCGGGACTAGCGGGATCTACGAGCAGTACTTC. It yields the protein CAISGTSGIYEQYF.

This clonotype has a count of ten or more. V gene TRBV5-1 combines with J gene TRBJ2-5; D tentatively reads TRBD1 or TRBD2 (6 bases each). Trimming left V 5 bases short and J 1 base short, with 9 bases between. The CDR3 has 13 residues. The V gene's germline CDR1 is SGHRS and CDR2 YFSETQ. Here the CDR3 reads CASRQGGQETQYF. The CDR3 nucleotides are TGCGCCAGCAGACAGGGAGGCCAAGAGACCCAGTACTTC. Supplemented by reference TRBV5-1 and TRBJ2-5, the full variable domain reads KAGVTQTPRYLIKTRGQQVTLSCSPISGHRSVSWYQQTPGQGLQFLFEYFSETQRNKGNFPGRFSGRQFSNSRSEMNVSTLELGDSALYLCASRQGGQETQYFGPGTRLLVL.

This clonotype was picked up a small number of times. The V and J genes are TRBV27 and TRBJ2-7, with D possibly TRBD2 on 5 matching bases. CDR3 length: 15 residues. V was cut by 6 bases and J by 1 base, with 16 bases left in between. Per the germline V gene, CDR1 is MNHEY and CDR2 is SMNVEV (reference sequence). The CDR3: CASSKGLSPSYEQYF. CDR3 bases: TGTGCCAGCAGCAAAGGACTTTCTCCGTCCTACGAGCAGTACTTC.